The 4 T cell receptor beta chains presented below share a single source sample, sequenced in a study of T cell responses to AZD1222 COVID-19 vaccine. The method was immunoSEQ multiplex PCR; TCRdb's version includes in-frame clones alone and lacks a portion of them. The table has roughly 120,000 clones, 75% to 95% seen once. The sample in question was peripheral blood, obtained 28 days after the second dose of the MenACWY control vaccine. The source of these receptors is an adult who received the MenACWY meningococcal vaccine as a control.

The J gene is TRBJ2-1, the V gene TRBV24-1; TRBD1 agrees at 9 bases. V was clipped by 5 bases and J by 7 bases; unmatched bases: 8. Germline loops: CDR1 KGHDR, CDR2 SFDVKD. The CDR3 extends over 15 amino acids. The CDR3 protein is CATSGWGQGGNEQFF. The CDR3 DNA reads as TGTGCCACCAGTGGGTGGGGACAGGGAGGGAATGAGCAGTTCTTC.

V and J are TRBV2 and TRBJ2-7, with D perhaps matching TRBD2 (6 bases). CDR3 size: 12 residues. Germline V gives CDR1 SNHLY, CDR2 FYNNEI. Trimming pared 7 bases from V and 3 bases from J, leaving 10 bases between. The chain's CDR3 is CASIGTYYEQYF. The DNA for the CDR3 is TGTGCCAGCATAGGGACTTACTACGAGCAGTACTTC.

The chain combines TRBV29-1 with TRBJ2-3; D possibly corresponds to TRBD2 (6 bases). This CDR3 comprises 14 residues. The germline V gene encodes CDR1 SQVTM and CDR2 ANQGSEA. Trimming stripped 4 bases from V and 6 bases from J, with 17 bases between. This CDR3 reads CSVAGTSEGDTQYF. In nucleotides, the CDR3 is TGCAGCGTTGCAGGGACTTCAGAAGGGGATACGCAGTATTTT.

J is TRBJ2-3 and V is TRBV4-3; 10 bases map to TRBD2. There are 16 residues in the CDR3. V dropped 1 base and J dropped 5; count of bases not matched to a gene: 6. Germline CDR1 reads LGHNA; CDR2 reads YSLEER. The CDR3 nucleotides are TGCGCCAGCAGCCAAGTGGTAGCGGGGGGAATAGATACGCAGTATTTT. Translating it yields CASSQVVAGGIDTQYF.